This passage covers 28 T cell receptor beta chains from one sample sequenced in a study of cytomegalovirus exposure and HLA in healthy donors. Use of 60 Vbeta and 13 Jbeta primers characterized the PCR. Method: immunoSEQ multiplex PCR; TCRdb's copy keeps in-frame clones and lacks some. The sample includes fewer than 140,000 clones, approximately 70% of them seen just once. Material for sequencing was PBMCs. These receptors originate from a boy under 18 in good health and CMV-seronegative.

The V call is TRBV6-6, the J call TRBJ2-7, with TRBD1 identical over 9 bases. Germline CDR1 reads MNHNY; CDR2 reads SVGAGI (reference sequence). The V segment lost 8 bases and the J segment 5 bases; nucleotides outside the gene matches: 4. The CDR3 length is 12 residues. CDR3 in amino acids: CASRDRAHEQYF. CDR3 sequence (DNA): TGTGCCAGCCGGGACAGGGCCCACGAGCAGTACTTC.

This chain links TRBV7-9 with TRBJ2-7, with D unclear. The CDR3 spans 14 residues. V was clipped by 5 bases and J by 7 bases, with 18 bases between them. CDR1 and CDR2 from the germline V gene are SEHNR and FQNEAQ (reference sequence). The CDR3 bases are TGTGCCAGCAGCCACGCGACCGGGTTGAGAGAGCAGTACTTC. Its translation: CASSHATGLREQYF.

This chain connects TRBV6-5 to TRBJ2-1; 10 nucleotides agree with TRBD2. Germline V CDR1 and CDR2: MNHEY, SVGAGI. This CDR3 spans 15 amino acids. The V and J ends lost 6 bases and 2 bases, in that order; junction bases with no gene match: 4. The CDR3 DNA follows: TGTGCCAGCAGCACTCTAGCGGGAGCCTACAATGAGCAGTTCTTC. This sequence encodes CASSTLAGAYNEQFF.

This chain links TRBV4-3 with TRBJ1-2; unclear D gene. The CDR3 length is 13 residues. Trimming stripped 3 bases from V and 1 base from J, with 6 bases between. Germline values: CDR1 LGHNA, CDR2 YSLEER. Here the CDR3 reads CASSHGNNYGYTF. CDR3 nucleotide sequence: TGCGCCAGCAGCCACGGGAATAACTATGGCTACACCTTC.

The chain employs TRBV9 and TRBJ1-2, with D maybe TRBD1 (6 bases). Germline CDR1 and CDR2: SGDLS and YYNGEE. This CDR3 comprises 15 residues. V lost 0 bases and J 8 bases, leaving 17 bases between the germline ends. In DNA form, the CDR3 reads TGTGCCAGCAGCGTAGGAATATTACAGGGAAACGGCTACACCTTC. Encoded protein: CASSVGILQGNGYTF.

The chain carries TRBV27 and TRBJ2-5; 8 bases line up with TRBD1. The CDR3 spans 13 residues. Germline V gene sequence: CDR1 MNHEY, CDR2 SMNVEV (reference sequence). V lost 5 bases, J lost 4 bases, and 3 bases stayed unmatched. CDR3 in DNA: TGTGCCAGCAGTGAAACAGGGGGAGAGACCCAGTACTTC. It specifies CASSETGGETQYF.

The chain is built from TRBV28 and TRBJ2-7; the D gene is possibly TRBD1 (6 bases). The V end lost 3 bases, the J end lost 0 bases, and 9 bases lay between the germline ends. The CDR3 covers 14 residues. Germline assignment: CDR1 MDHEN and CDR2 SYDVKM. The CDR3 here is CASSLTGHSYEQYF. DNA of the CDR3: TGTGCCAGCAGTTTGACAGGTCACTCCTACGAGCAGTACTTC.

This chain links TRBV13 with TRBJ1-2; 7 positions match TRBD1. CDR1 is PRHDT and CDR2 is FYEKMQ in the germline V gene (reference sequence). CDR3 length equals 13 residues. V dropped 1 base and J dropped 5; count of bases not matched to a gene: 1. The CDR3 region is CASSLEGAYGYTF. The CDR3 nucleotides read TGTGCCAGCAGCTTAGAGGGGGCTTATGGCTACACCTTC.

The chain employs TRBV29-1 and TRBJ2-7; 9 bases are shared with TRBD2. The CDR3 totals 13 residues. Germline CDR1 and CDR2: SQVTM and ANQGSEA. Trimming took 5 bases from V and 4 from J; bases not matched to a gene: 6. This chain's CDR3 is CSVRGTSPYEQYF. CDR3 nucleotides: TGCAGCGTTCGCGGGACTAGCCCATACGAGCAGTACTTC.

CDR3 nucleotide sequence: TGTGCCAGCAGTTTCCTAGCGGACAGAAACAATGAGCAGTTCTTC. This sequence encodes CASSFLADRNNEQFF. The rearrangement joins TRBV28 to TRBJ2-1, with a possible D match to TRBD2 (7 bases). From germline, CDR1 is MDHEN and CDR2 SYDVKM. The CDR3 extends over 15 amino acids. V lost 3 bases and J lost 5, with 14 bases in between.

The chain is built from TRBV7-9 and TRBJ2-7; TRBD1 matches at 7 bases. The junction had 5 bases not matched to a gene; V was cut back by 3 bases and J by 0 bases. The germline V gene encodes CDR1 SEHNR and CDR2 FQNEAQ (reference sequence). The CDR3 is 15 residues long. CDR3 nucleotide sequence: TGTGCCAGCAGCTTGGGACAGTCCAGCTCCTACGAGCAGTACTTC. Protein sequence: CASSLGQSSSYEQYF. Looking up the rest from reference TRBV7-9 and TRBJ2-7 gives the full variable domain: DTGVSQNPRHKITKRGQNVTFRCDPISEHNRLYWYRQTLGQGPEFLTYFQNEAQLEKSRLLSDRFSAERPKGSFSTLEIQRTEQGDSAMYLCASSLGQSSSYEQYFGPGTRLTVT.

This clone was recorded only once. This chain uses TRBV20-1 with TRBJ1-2; D remains ambiguous. This CDR3 comprises 11 residues. Deletions cut 3 bases from V and 8 bases from J, with 10 bases between. Germline V gives CDR1 DFQATT, CDR2 SNEGSKA (reference sequence). The CDR3 is CSASIVGGYTF. CDR3 nucleotide sequence: TGCAGTGCTAGTATAGTCGGGGGCTACACCTTC.

This clone was recorded a few times. The chain combines TRBV19 with TRBJ1-5; 9 positions agree with TRBD1. The CDR3 sequence is 14 residues long. Germline CDR1 LNHDA, CDR2 SQIVND (reference sequence). The ends lost 5 bases at V and 5 bases at J; junction bases unmatched: 4. The CDR3 loop reads CASSPGTGYQPQHF. As DNA, the CDR3 is TGTGCCAGTAGTCCCGGGACAGGGTATCAGCCCCAGCATTTT.

Comments on this clone: Other DNA sequences in this sample translate to the same CDR3. The rearrangement links TRBV7-3 to TRBJ2-2, with 8 nucleotides matching TRBD1. Germline V gene lookup returns CDR1 SGHTA and CDR2 FQGTGA. The CDR3 sequence is 14 residues long. Germline trimming cut 2 bases from V and 4 bases from J; bases unmatched to any gene: 0. CDR3 region: CASSLGQGTGELFF. The CDR3 nucleotides read TGTGCCAGCAGCTTAGGACAGGGCACCGGGGAGCTGTTTTTT.

This clone was counted only a few times. Different DNA sequences within this sample yield the same CDR3. The V gene is TRBV30, the J gene TRBJ1-1, with D perhaps TRBD1 (5 bases). Trimming left V 0 bases short and J 5 bases short, with 10 bases between. Germline V gene data show CDR1 as GTSNPN and CDR2 as SVGIG (reference sequence). CDR3 length: 13 residues. Written as DNA, the CDR3 is TGTGCCTGGAGTGTCCGGGGGGGGACTGAAGCTTTCTTT. Translated: CAWSVRGGTEAFF.

The chain employs TRBV4-1 and TRBJ1-1; the D gene is possibly TRBD1 (5 bases). The CDR3 extends over 17 amino acids. The V gene lost 0 bases and the J gene lost 0 bases, with 14 bases spanning the gap. CDR1 is MGHRA and CDR2 is YSYEKL in the germline V gene. The CDR3 DNA follows: TGCGCCAGCAGCCAAGATCTCAGAAGGGGATTGAACACTGAAGCTTTCTTT. Translated: CASSQDLRRGLNTEAFF.

V gene TRBV7-9 combines with J gene TRBJ2-2; 9 bases agree with TRBD2. After removal of 5 bases from V and 4 bases from J, the junction contained 8 bases not matched to a gene. CDR1 is SEHNR and CDR2 is FQNEAQ in the germline V gene (reference sequence). The CDR3 consists of 16 residues. CDR3 coding DNA: TGTGCCAGCAGCGAAAAGCGGGAGGATCTCACCGGGGAGCTGTTTTTT. Protein: CASSEKREDLTGELFF. The variable domain in full, with the rest retrieved from reference TRBV7-9 and TRBJ2-2, is DTGVSQNPRHKITKRGQNVTFRCDPISEHNRLYWYRQTLGQGPEFLTYFQNEAQLEKSRLLSDRFSAERPKGSFSTLEIQRTEQGDSAMYLCASSEKREDLTGELFFGEGSRLTVL.

This clone was counted between two and nine times. CDR3 in amino acids: CASSPPDRGWETQYF. The CDR3 coding sequence is TGTGCCAGCAGCCCACCAGACAGGGGATGGGAGACCCAGTACTTC. This chain connects TRBV11-3 to TRBJ2-5, with 8 bases that match TRBD1. The V and J ends lost 5 bases and 5 bases, in that order; junction bases with no gene match: 10. Germline V gene data show CDR1 as SGHNT and CDR2 as YENEEA. There are 15 residues in the CDR3.

This clone was seen more than once but under ten times. Other DNA sequences of this sample code for an identical CDR3. The genes are TRBV7-2 and TRBJ1-5; D ambiguous. Germline V lookup: CDR1 SGHTA, CDR2 FQGNSA. The CDR3 is made up of 12 amino acids. Trimming took off 4 bases at V and 3 bases at J, with 4 bases between the two ends. This CDR3 reads CASSSYNQPQHF. The CDR3 region has the DNA TGTGCCAGCAGCTCGTACAATCAGCCCCAGCATTTT.

Here the CDR3 DNA reads TGTGCCAGCAGTGGGGGCAGCTACGAGCAGTACTTC. Protein: CASSGGSYEQYF. The chain uses TRBV27 and TRBJ2-7, with D perhaps matching TRBD1 (6 bases). V lost 5 bases and J 3 bases, leaving 8 bases between the germline ends. Germline V lookup: CDR1 MNHEY, CDR2 SMNVEV (reference sequence). The CDR3 runs to 12 residues.

The chain is built from TRBV6-5 and TRBJ2-7, with D tentatively TRBD1 (6 bases). CDR3 length: 15 residues. The germline V gene encodes CDR1 MNHEY and CDR2 SVGAGI. V was trimmed by 5 bases and J by 4 bases, leaving 18 bases between them. The CDR3 nucleotides read TGTGCCAGCAGTCCAGGGGCGGCAGGCAGGTACGAGCAGTACTTC. Its protein product is CASSPGAAGRYEQYF.

The chain employs TRBV15 and TRBJ2-1; 8 bases map to TRBD1. Germline values: CDR1 LNHNV, CDR2 YYDKDF (reference sequence). The CDR3 runs to 17 residues. V shed 1 base and J 6 bases; nucleotides not matched to a gene: 11. CDR3 residues: CATSRVRRQGHLNEQFF. The CDR3 nucleotides are TGTGCCACCAGCAGAGTCCGGAGACAGGGGCATCTCAATGAGCAGTTCTTC.

The chain joins TRBV5-4 to TRBJ2-1; 8 positions agree with TRBD1. V lost 4 bases to trimming and J lost 0 bases; unmatched junction nucleotides: 6. CDR1 and CDR2 (germline): SGHNT, YYREEE (reference sequence). This CDR3 comprises 16 residues. CDR3 DNA: TGTGCCAGCAGCCCAGGGGGCCAGAGCTCCTACAATGAGCAGTTCTTC. Protein: CASSPGGQSSYNEQFF.

In its sample, this clone was seen a few times. The V gene is TRBV7-8, the J gene TRBJ2-7; possible D gene TRBD2, 5 bases. Between the trimmed V and J ends, which lost 1 base and 0 bases, there was a span of 10 bases. CDR3 size: 15 residues. Germline lookup yields CDR1 SGHVS and CDR2 FQNEAQ. CDR3 coding DNA: TGTGCCAGCAGCTTAGTAGGACTCAGCTCCTACGAGCAGTACTTC. It encodes CASSLVGLSSYEQYF.

This clone appeared a single time. This chain uses TRBV5-1 with TRBJ2-1, with TRBD2 identical over 7 bases. Trimming removed 4 bases from V and 0 bases from J; junction bases left unmatched: 7. This CDR3 contains 16 residues. The germline CDR1 and CDR2 sequences are SGHRS and YFSETQ. The CDR3 DNA sequence: TGCGCCAGCAGCCGTGGGGGGAGGGTCTCCTACAATGAGCAGTTCTTC. Protein sequence: CASSRGGRVSYNEQFF. Using reference TRBV5-1 and TRBJ2-1 for the parts outside the CDR3, the full variable domain is KAGVTQTPRYLIKTRGQQVTLSCSPISGHRSVSWYQQTPGQGLQFLFEYFSETQRNKGNFPGRFSGRQFSNSRSEMNVSTLELGDSALYLCASSRGGRVSYNEQFFGPGTRLTVL.

The chain recombines TRBV5-4 with TRBJ2-7; D might be TRBD2 (6 bases). Germline V lookup: CDR1 SGHNT, CDR2 YYREEE (reference sequence). Trimming shortened V by 6 bases and J by 1 base, and 20 bases separated the two germline ends. The length of the CDR3 is 16 residues. The CDR3: CASTPGGRPSSYEQYF. The CDR3 nucleotides are TGTGCCAGCACCCCCGGAGGGCGGCCATCTTCCTACGAGCAGTACTTC.

The J gene is TRBJ2-3, the V gene TRBV11-2, with D perhaps TRBD1 (5 bases). The germline CDR1 and CDR2 sequences are SGHAT and FQNNGV. V was shortened by 2 bases and J by 3 bases, with 15 bases between the two germline ends. This CDR3 has 16 residues. This CDR3 is CASSLLGQGWTDTQYF. CDR3 bases: TGTGCCAGCAGCTTACTGGGGCAGGGATGGACAGATACGCAGTATTTT.

V gene TRBV9 combines with J gene TRBJ2-5; D is possibly TRBD2 (5 bases). Trimming stripped 4 bases from V and 4 bases from J, with 8 bases between. CDR1 SGDLS and CDR2 YYNGEE come from the germline V gene. The CDR3 has 12 amino acids. The CDR3 protein is CASSFSGETQYF. The CDR3 coding sequence is TGTGCCAGCAGCTTCAGCGGAGAGACCCAGTACTTC.